These 2 T cell receptor beta chains were all obtained from the same sample, sequenced in a study of blood T cell repertoires in COVID-19. Produced via immunoSEQ multiplex PCR; TCRdb's table is partial and in-frame only. The sample lists some 380,000 clones; roughly four fifths were seen once. Material for sequencing was peripheral blood. These receptors were taken from a human donor with acute or convalescent COVID-19. The donor label of this sample is uncertain.

The rearrangement links TRBV4-1 to TRBJ1-4, with a possible D match to TRBD1 (6 bases). Trimming cost V 3 bases and J 4 bases, with 12 bases left between them. This CDR3 comprises 15 residues. CDR1 and CDR2 (germline): MGHRA, YSYEKL. The CDR3 protein is CASSQGRDINEKLFF. In DNA form, the CDR3 reads TGCGCCAGCAGCCAGGGCCGGGACATTAATGAAAAACTGTTTTTT.

CDR3 in DNA: TGTGCCACCAGCAGAGATCCCACTCACACAGATACGCAGTATTTT. Its protein is CATSRDPTHTDTQYF. The J gene is TRBJ2-3, the V gene TRBV15, with unresolved D. Germline V gene sequence: CDR1 LNHNV, CDR2 YYDKDF (reference sequence). The CDR3 is 15 amino acids. V lost 0 bases, J lost 2 bases, and 9 bases lay in between.